A single sample is the source of the 13 T cell receptor beta chains below, sequenced in a study of shared clonotypes between healthy human individuals. The repertoire was sequenced with immunoSEQ multiplex PCR; TCRdb's copy has only in-frame clones and lacks some. The table includes about 2.1 million clones, 80% to 95% detected once. Naivety among CD8 cells was defined by CD45RO negativity and positive CCR7 selection, thereby excluding terminally differentiated effector memory CD45RA+ cells. Sequenced input: naive CD8+ T cells from PBMCs. These receptor sequences come from a man aged 18 to 29 in good health. Some clones in this sample may be carry-over from other donors' samples.

The chain is built from TRBV27 and TRBJ2-2, with D perhaps matching TRBD2 (6 bases). Trimming removed 5 bases from V and 6 bases from J, with 16 bases in between. Germline loops: CDR1 MNHEY, CDR2 SMNVEV (reference sequence). The CDR3 is made up of 15 amino acids. The CDR3 DNA is TGTGCCAGCAGTGGCGGGGTCGAGGGTCCCGGGGAGCTGTTTTTT. Its protein product is CASSGGVEGPGELFF.

This clone was detected once. Here the CDR3 DNA reads TGTGCCAGCAGTGAAAAAGCGGGGGGAAACACCGGGGAGCTGTTTTTT. It codes for CASSEKAGGNTGELFF. V usage is TRBV6-1 and J usage is TRBJ2-2, with 9 positions matching TRBD2. This CDR3 has 16 residues. Per the germline V gene, CDR1 is MNHNS and CDR2 is SASEGT. V was pared by 2 bases and J by 2 bases, with 3 bases of the junction left unmatched.

Comment on this clone: The junction departs from germline at one end; a sequencing error may be responsible. This CDR3 reads CATLSQGTQYF. Here the CDR3 DNA reads TGTGCCACCTTGAGCCAAGGGACCCAGTACTTC. The rearrangement joins TRBV10-3 to TRBJ2-5; no firm D call. Germline CDR1 reads ENHRY; CDR2 reads SYGVKD. The CDR3 is made up of 11 amino acids.

The chain combines TRBV25-1 with TRBJ1-1; D gene unclear. This CDR3 contains 13 residues. Trimming removed 4 bases at V and 3 bases at J, with 9 bases between. Per germline, CDR1 MGHDK and CDR2 SYGVNS. CDR3 residues: CASSVGGYTEAFF. As DNA, the CDR3 is TGTGCCAGCAGTGTAGGTGGGTACACTGAAGCTTTCTTT.

The CDR3 coding sequence is TGTGCCAGCAGCCCGACCCTAGCGGAGAACACCGGGGAGCTGTTTTTT. Translation gives CASSPTLAENTGELFF. The chain combines TRBV7-9 with TRBJ2-2; TRBD2 agrees at 7 bases. The ends lost 5 bases at V and 1 base at J; junction bases unmatched: 7. Germline assignment: CDR1 SEHNR and CDR2 FQNEAQ (reference sequence). The CDR3 contains 16 residues.

The V call is TRBV7-2, the J call TRBJ2-4; D unclear. V was trimmed by 0 bases and J by 0 bases, leaving 6 bases between them. This CDR3 is built from 15 residues. Germline assignment: CDR1 SGHTA and CDR2 FQGNSA. This CDR3 reads CASSLARLAKNIQYF. CDR3 nucleotides: TGTGCCAGCAGCTTAGCGAGGCTAGCCAAAAACATTCAGTACTTC.

The chain is built from TRBV7-2 and TRBJ1-2; D gene ambiguous. The germline gives CDR1 SGHTA, CDR2 FQGNSA. The V end lost 5 bases, the J end lost 1 base, and 20 bases lay between the germline ends. CDR3 size: 17 residues. CDR3 nucleotide sequence: TGTGCCAGCAGCACCCACTCGGCGAGACCATTTAACTATGGCTACACCTTC. Protein sequence: CASSTHSARPFNYGYTF. The full variable domain, in which reference TRBV7-2 and TRBJ1-2 provide the parts outside the CDR3, is GAGVSQSPSNKVTEKGKDVELRCDPISGHTALYWYRQSLGQGLEFLIYFQGNSAPDKSGLPSDRFSAERTGGSVSTLTIQRTQQEDSAVYLCASSTHSARPFNYGYTFGSGTRLTVV.

Only one count was recorded for this clone. The genes are TRBV4-1 and TRBJ2-1; 7 bases agree with TRBD1. V shed 0 bases and J 2 bases; nucleotides not matched to a gene: 4. The CDR3 is 16 residues long. Germline loops: CDR1 MGHRA, CDR2 YSYEKL. CDR3 sequence: CASSQDDRAPYNEQFF. CDR3 in DNA: TGCGCCAGCAGCCAAGATGACAGGGCCCCCTACAATGAGCAGTTCTTC.

This chain links TRBV19 with TRBJ2-7; 9 bases are shared with TRBD1. Germline-derived CDR1 and CDR2 are LNHDA and SQIVND (reference sequence). V was clipped by 5 bases and J by 6 bases; unmatched bases: 14. This CDR3 has 16 amino acids. CDR3: CASSAYYSRQGVEQYF. DNA of the CDR3: TGTGCCAGTAGTGCCTATTACTCGCGACAGGGGGTCGAGCAGTACTTC.

The chain joins TRBV10-1 to TRBJ1-4; D is undetermined. Germline V lookup: CDR1 WNHNN, CDR2 SYGVQD (reference sequence). V shed 4 bases and J shed 7 bases, with 22 bases lying between them. CDR3 size: 17 residues. The CDR3 is CASSAMPDVGVGEKLFF. CDR3 sequence (DNA): TGCGCCAGCAGTGCAATGCCAGATGTCGGGGTAGGTGAAAAACTGTTTTTT.

The rearrangement joins TRBV7-3 to TRBJ2-3, with 7 bases matching TRBD1. Germline CDR1 and CDR2: SGHTA and FQGTGA. J was trimmed by 6 bases and V by 1 base; bases with no gene match: 7. The CDR3 is 15 amino acids. The CDR3 nucleotides read TGTGCCAGCAGCTTAATAACAGGGGTTGCGGATACGCAGTATTTT. Encoded protein: CASSLITGVADTQYF.

This clone was found once. The rearrangement uses TRBV10-3 and TRBJ2-4; D is uncertain. V was cut by 5 bases and J by 0 bases, with 11 bases left in between. CDR1 is ENHRY and CDR2 is SYGVKD in the germline V gene. CDR3 size: 15 residues. This CDR3 is CAISITEIAKNIQYF. Here the CDR3 DNA reads TGTGCCATCAGTATTACAGAAATAGCCAAAAACATTCAGTACTTC.

This chain uses TRBV7-3 with TRBJ2-7, with 9 nucleotides matching TRBD2. The V gene end was trimmed by 2 bases and the J gene end by 2 bases; junction bases not matched to a gene: 4. Germline lookup yields CDR1 SGHTA and CDR2 FQGTGA. The CDR3 is 15 amino acids. The CDR3 bases are TGTGCCAGCAGCTTAGAGCGGGGGGAGACCTACGAGCAGTACTTC. It yields the protein CASSLERGETYEQYF.